The 11 T cell receptor beta chains in this list originate from one sample, sequenced in a study of identical twins. TCRdb processed the 5' RACE reads anew with MiXCR; each CDR3 protein has one entry. The data hold hundreds of thousands of distinct CDR3 sequences, with around 6% observed a single time. Source material: naive T cells sorted from blood. The receptor source for this set is a man younger than 30 in good health.

A few counts support this clonotype. The chain couples TRBV5-5 to TRBJ2-1, with TRBD2 matching over 7 bases. This CDR3 has 16 amino acids. CDR1 is SGHKS, CDR2 YYEKEE, per germline (reference sequence). V was pared by 0 bases and J by 6 bases, with 9 bases of the junction left unmatched. This CDR3 reads CASSLVRAGLGNEQFF. CDR3 bases: TGTGCCAGCAGCTTGGTTCGAGCGGGATTAGGCAATGAGCAGTTCTTC. Combining the CDR3 with reference TRBV5-5 and TRBJ2-1 gives the whole variable domain DAGVTQSPTHLIKTRGQQVTLRCSPISGHKSVSWYQQVLGQGPQFIFQYYEKEERGRGNFPDRFSARQFPNYSSELNVNALLLGDSALYLCASSLVRAGLGNEQFFGPGTRLTVL.

This clonotype was recorded at least ten times. Here the CDR3 reads CASTGLAGTDTQYF. Written as DNA, the CDR3 is TGCGCCTCAACGGGACTAGCGGGCACAGATACGCAGTATTTT. The chain has TRBV5-1 and TRBJ2-3; 11 bases align to TRBD2. Germline trimming cut 10 bases from V and 1 base from J; bases unmatched to any gene: 5. The germline V gene has CDR1 SGHRS and CDR2 YFSETQ. The CDR3 is made up of 14 amino acids. The full variable domain, in which reference TRBV5-1 and TRBJ2-3 provide the parts outside the CDR3, is KAGVTQTPRYLIKTRGQQVTLSCSPISGHRSVSWYQQTPGQGLQFLFEYFSETQRNKGNFPGRFSGRQFSNSRSEMNVSTLELGDSALYLCASTGLAGTDTQYFGPGTRLTVL.

This clonotype was seen repeatedly, ten times or more. The rearrangement uses TRBV10-3 and TRBJ2-3, with 8 bases that match TRBD2. V lost 7 bases to trimming and J lost 2 bases; unmatched junction nucleotides: 5. From germline, CDR1 is ENHRY and CDR2 SYGVKD. CDR3 length: 14 residues. CDR3: CAINAGRDTDTQYF. CDR3 in DNA: TGTGCCATCAACGCCGGGAGGGACACAGATACGCAGTATTTT.

In its sample, this clonotype was seen many times. CDR3 loop: CSVDLAGGPHNEQFF. CDR3 nucleotide sequence: TGCAGCGTGGACCTAGCGGGAGGGCCCCACAATGAGCAGTTCTTC. The chain recombines TRBV29-1 with TRBJ2-1, with 12 bases that match TRBD2. CDR3 length: 15 amino acids. In germline, CDR1 is SQVTM, CDR2 ANQGSEA. Unmatched junction bases numbered 8, after V lost 6 bases and J lost 5 bases.

The rearrangement links TRBV5-1 to TRBJ2-6; the D is unclear. Germline loops: CDR1 SGHRS, CDR2 YFSETQ. CDR3 size: 17 residues. The V and J ends lost 0 bases and 1 base respectively, with 11 bases between them. CDR3 residues: CASSLDGRGSGANVLTF. CDR3 DNA sequence: TGCGCCAGCAGCTTGGACGGCAGAGGATCTGGGGCCAACGTCCTGACTTTC.

This clonotype was seen more than once but under ten times. This chain joins TRBV20-1 and TRBJ2-3, with D tentatively TRBD2 (6 bases). CDR3 size: 15 residues. Trimming left V 0 bases short and J 4 bases short, with 14 bases between. Germline CDR1 reads DFQATT; CDR2 reads SNEGSKA (reference sequence). The CDR3 DNA follows: TGCAGTGCTAGAGATGAGGCGGGAAACCCAGATACGCAGTATTTT. The encoded protein is CSARDEAGNPDTQYF.

This clonotype showed up many times. The chain couples TRBV12-3 or TRBV12-4 to TRBJ2-1, with TRBD1 matching 7 bases. V shed 3 bases, J shed 9 bases, and the junction held 8 bases outside the gene matches. CDR3 length equals 14 residues. In DNA, the CDR3 is TGTGCCAGCAGTTTCGGCAGGGGGATTGGTGAGCAGTTCTTC. Encoded protein: CASSFGRGIGEQFF.

The V call is TRBV7-2, the J call TRBJ2-2; TRBD2 matches 11 bases. Germline loops: CDR1 SGHTA, CDR2 FQGNSA. V lost 1 base to trimming and J lost 7 bases; unmatched junction nucleotides: 14. This CDR3 is built from 19 residues. CDR3 coding DNA: TGTGCCAGCAGCTTAGTGCCCGAACTAGCGGGAGATCTCCGCGGGGAGCTGTTTTTT. Translation gives CASSLVPELAGDLRGELFF.

This clonotype was seen ten or more times. The genes are TRBV9 and TRBJ1-2, with 7 bases matching TRBD1. The CDR3 runs 17 residues. J was trimmed by 4 bases and V by 4 bases; bases with no gene match: 16. Germline values: CDR1 SGDLS, CDR2 YYNGEE. The CDR3 spells CASSTYDTGVSSYGYTF. The CDR3 DNA sequence: TGTGCCAGCAGCACCTATGATACAGGGGTCAGCTCCTATGGCTACACCTTC. Based on the CDR3 plus reference TRBV9 and TRBJ1-2, the full variable domain is DSGVTQTPKHLITATGQRVTLRCSPRSGDLSVYWYQQSLDQGLQFLIQYYNGEERAKGNILERFSAQQFPDLHSELNLSSLELGDSALYFCASSTYDTGVSSYGYTFGSGTRLTVV.

The genes are TRBV4-2 and TRBJ1-1; D possibly corresponds to TRBD1 (5 bases). There are 14 residues in the CDR3. V lost 4 bases and J 7 bases, leaving 16 bases between the germline ends. Looked up from germline, CDR1 is LGHNA and CDR2 is YNFKEQ. The CDR3 loop reads CASSPGGERGEAFF. CDR3 nucleotides: TGTGCCAGCAGCCCGGGGGGAGAGAGGGGTGAAGCTTTCTTT.

This clonotype has a count of ten or more. The chain carries TRBV15 and TRBJ2-7; 9 bases match TRBD1. The length of the CDR3 is 13 residues. Looked up from germline, CDR1 is LNHNV and CDR2 is YYDKDF (reference sequence). V dropped 4 bases and J dropped 6; count of bases not matched to a gene: 4. Here the CDR3 reads CATSKDRGGEQYF. CDR3 coding DNA: TGTGCCACCAGCAAGGACAGGGGAGGCGAGCAGTACTTC.